This T cell receptor (beta chain) stems from a study of Graves' ophthalmopathy and Graves' hyperthyroidism. Across the whole study: No treatment had been given when peripheral blood was collected at initial diagnosis.

Broader study findings: The 13-signature model separated ophthalmopathy from stable hyperthyroidism at 85% to 90% sensitivity and around 81% specificity. The blood repertoire also included most expanded thyroid clonotypes above 0.001 frequency.

Transcripts of RNA were the source for amplifying TCR beta CDR3 regions. The library came from an HTBI-primed first-round RT-PCR and a second-round multiplex PCR. TCRdb reanalysed the multiplex PCR reads using MiXCR and keeps one entry per CDR3 protein. The data hold approximately 640,000 distinct CDR3 sequences, with approximately 39% observed a single time. V lost 6 bases and J lost 5; bases outside the gene matches: 9. This CDR3 has 14 amino acids. The V gene's germline CDR1 is MNHEY and CDR2 SVGAGI. This clonotype was picked up many times. Antigen unknown. The sequenced sample consisted of peripheral blood. The sequence was collected from an adult man with Graves' ophthalmopathy. The chain recombines TRBV6-5 with TRBJ2-5, with 7 nucleotides matching TRBD1. CDR3: CASRSVTGRETQYF. For the CDR3, the DNA is TGTGCCAGCAGATCCGTGACAGGGCGTGAGACCCAGTACTTC.